The 19 T cell receptor beta chains given below trace back to one sample, sequenced in a study of regulatory T cells in long-lasting Graves disease. CDR3 regions were amplified by Arm-PCR using iRepertoire HTBI primers to build TCR beta libraries. MiXCR, applied by TCRdb to the multiplex PCR reads, yields one record per CDR3 protein. The data contain about 660,000 distinct CDR3 sequences, 25% to 35% of them seen just once; the ten biggest clones take up 40% to 55%. Time point defined: persistent/refractory GD, antithyroid drugs over 5 years with positive TRAb. Extracted PBMC RNA gave rise to the TCR library. The source was peripheral blood mononuclear cells (PBMCs), collected when the disease was refractory, from a patient treated with antithyroid drugs. The receptors shown here come from a female donor with Graves disease.

This clonotype was recorded many times. The chain carries TRBV11-2 and TRBJ2-7; the D is unclear. Trimming took off 2 bases at V and 5 bases at J, with 4 bases between the two ends. This CDR3 comprises 11 residues. The germline V gene encodes CDR1 SGHAT and CDR2 FQNNGV. The CDR3 DNA reads TGTGCCAGCAGCTTAACGAACGAGCAGTACTTC. This sequence encodes CASSLTNEQYF.

In its sample, this clonotype was seen a few times. This chain connects TRBV7-3 to TRBJ1-2; unclear D gene. The CDR3 sequence is 13 residues long. V lost 6 bases, J lost 7 bases, and 15 bases lay in between. The V gene's germline CDR1 is SGHTA and CDR2 FQGTGA. CDR3 nucleotide sequence: TGTGCCAGCAGTTATACACCCAACGGTGGCTACACCTTC. Amino acids: CASSYTPNGGYTF.

The rearrangement joins TRBV29-1 to TRBJ1-1, with D hard to call. V gave up 3 bases and J gave up 1 base, with 6 bases separating them. Germline values: CDR1 SQVTM, CDR2 ANQGSEA. The CDR3 extends over 12 amino acids. The CDR3 DNA is TGCAGCGTTGATAAGTGGAACACTGAAGCTTTCTTT. Its protein is CSVDKWNTEAFF.

The V gene is TRBV30, the J gene TRBJ2-7; the match to TRBD2 covers 10 bases. CDR1 GTSNPN and CDR2 SVGIG come from the germline V gene (reference sequence). This CDR3 has 12 amino acids. Trimming cost V 5 bases and J 6 bases; bases outside gene matches: 4. CDR3 loop: CAWGLAVSEQYF. The CDR3 DNA reads as TGTGCCTGGGGACTAGCGGTAAGCGAGCAGTACTTC.

The chain has TRBV29-1 and TRBJ1-2, with no clear D. The V gene's germline CDR1 is SQVTM and CDR2 ANQGSEA. There are 15 residues in the CDR3. The V gene lost 0 bases and the J gene lost 4 bases, with 15 bases spanning the gap. CDR3 coding DNA: TGCAGCGTTGAAGATCTAGGCAGACTAGGCTATGGCTACACCTTC. Encoded protein: CSVEDLGRLGYGYTF.

The chain uses TRBV7-3 and TRBJ1-6, with 11 bases that match TRBD1. After removal of 1 base from V and 13 bases from J, the junction contained 6 bases not matched to a gene. The CDR3 loop spans 15 amino acids. From germline, CDR1 is SGHTA and CDR2 FQGTGA. CDR3: CASSLSGTGGFPLHF. As DNA, the CDR3 is TGTGCCAGCAGCTTAAGCGGGACAGGGGGGTTCCCCCTCCACTTT.

V gene TRBV7-9 combines with J gene TRBJ2-7; 10 bases fit TRBD2. V lost 3 bases to trimming and J lost 6 bases; unmatched junction nucleotides: 8. CDR1 is SEHNR, CDR2 FQNEAQ, per germline (reference sequence). The length of the CDR3 is 15 residues. CDR3: CASSLSSSGSLEQYF. The DNA of the CDR3 is TGTGCCAGCAGCTTGTCGTCTAGCGGGAGTCTCGAGCAGTACTTC. The full variable domain, rest sourced from reference TRBV7-9 and TRBJ2-7, is DTGVSQNPRHKITKRGQNVTFRCDPISEHNRLYWYRQTLGQGPEFLTYFQNEAQLEKSRLLSDRFSAERPKGSFSTLEIQRTEQGDSAMYLCASSLSSSGSLEQYFGPGTRLTVT.

Many counts were recorded for this clonotype. The chain employs TRBV12-3 or TRBV12-4 and TRBJ1-5; D is undetermined. Trimming left V 7 bases short and J 3 bases short, with 13 bases between. CDR3 length: 14 residues. The CDR3 DNA sequence: TGTGCCAGCACTAGGTCGGGATCCAATCAGCCCCAGCATTTT. Residues: CASTRSGSNQPQHF.

The chain employs TRBV28 and TRBJ2-1; 14 bases agree with TRBD2. The CDR3 covers 19 residues. V lost 4 bases to trimming and J lost 0 bases; unmatched junction nucleotides: 8. Germline CDR1 is MDHEN and CDR2 is SYDVKM. The CDR3 loop reads CASSSLPGTSGSSYNEQFF. The CDR3 DNA reads TGTGCCAGCAGTTCCCTTCCCGGGACTAGCGGGAGCTCCTACAATGAGCAGTTCTTC.

The chain uses TRBV10-3 and TRBJ1-2, with 11 positions matching TRBD1. The length of the CDR3 is 14 residues. V trimming: 6 bases; J trimming: 2 bases; junction bases outside the gene matches: 2. In germline, CDR1 is ENHRY, CDR2 SYGVKD. The CDR3: CAISRDRGNYGYTF. Written as DNA, the CDR3 is TGTGCCATCAGCCGGGACAGGGGGAACTATGGCTACACCTTC.

The CDR3 spells CSALRLNEKLFF. CDR3 DNA sequence: TGCAGCGCCCTTCGGCTTAATGAAAAACTGTTTTTT. The V gene is TRBV20-1, the J gene TRBJ1-4; no clear D gene. This CDR3 has 12 residues. The V gene's germline CDR1 is DFQATT and CDR2 SNEGSKA (reference sequence).

In the case of this clonotype: It differs at one base from a far larger clone, so likely a read error. The genes are TRBV7-3 and TRBJ1-1; 7 nucleotides line up with TRBD1. The CDR3 extends over 14 amino acids. Germline-derived CDR1 and CDR2 are SGHTA and FQGTGA. V lost 7 bases, J lost 1 base, and 6 bases stayed unmatched. The CDR3: CASNGGGPNTEAFF. The CDR3 DNA sequence: TGTGCCAGCAATGGAGGGGGCCCGAACACTGAAGCTTTCTTT.

This chain links TRBV28 with TRBJ1-6; 9 bases map to TRBD1. The CDR3 sequence is 15 residues long. V lost 5 bases, J lost 10 bases, and 9 bases stayed unmatched. CDR1 is MDHEN and CDR2 is SYDVKM in the germline V gene. This chain's CDR3 is CASSPPTGGDSPLHF. CDR3 nucleotide sequence: TGTGCCAGCAGTCCCCCGACAGGGGGGGACTCACCCCTCCACTTT. The variable domain in full, completed from reference TRBV28 and TRBJ1-6, reads DVKVTQSSRYLVKRTGEKVFLECVQDMDHENMFWYRQDPGLGLRLIYFSYDVKMKEKGDIPEGYSVSREKKERFSLILESASTNQTSMYLCASSPPTGGDSPLHFGNGTRLTVT.

The CDR3 DNA reads TGTGCCAGCAGCTTCGAGGGCCGCCACGAGCAGTACTTC. It yields the protein CASSFEGRHEQYF. The chain couples TRBV5-6 to TRBJ2-7; D might be TRBD2 (5 bases). Germline V gives CDR1 SGHDT, CDR2 YYEEEE. The CDR3 covers 13 residues. V was clipped by 2 bases and J by 5 bases, with 11 bases between them.

This clonotype was seen a single time. This chain connects TRBV2 to TRBJ1-4; no definite D call. From germline, CDR1 is SNHLY and CDR2 FYNNEI. The CDR3 covers 14 residues. V was clipped by 7 bases and J by 8 bases, with 17 bases between them. The CDR3 sequence is CASTSSSKFEKLFF. The CDR3 DNA reads TGTGCCAGCACCTCCAGCTCCAAGTTCGAAAAACTGTTTTTT.

This clonotype was observed a few times. The chain is built from TRBV20-1 and TRBJ1-5; TRBD1 might be the D (6 bases). The germline V and J ends were trimmed by 5 bases and 3 bases, with 11 bases remaining between them. Germline CDR1 DFQATT, CDR2 SNEGSKA (reference sequence). The CDR3 has 13 residues. In nucleotides, the CDR3 is TGCAGTGCTTCCGGACAGTTCAATCAGCCCCAGCATTTT. Translated: CSASGQFNQPQHF.

This clonotype has at least ten counts. V is TRBV20-1 and J is TRBJ1-2, with a weak D call TRBD1 (6 bases). V dropped 7 bases and J dropped 8 bases, with 23 bases sitting between them. Per germline, CDR1 DFQATT and CDR2 SNEGSKA (reference sequence). The CDR3 extends over 14 amino acids. CDR3 nucleotides: TGCAGTGGCGTTGCGCCCGACAGGAACCGCGGCTACACCTTC. Amino acids: CSGVAPDRNRGYTF.

This clonotype turned up a few times. The rearrangement uses TRBV12-3 or TRBV12-4 and TRBJ1-1, with a tentative D call TRBD1 (6 bases). CDR3 size: 12 residues. The V gene lost 2 bases and the J gene lost 10 bases, with 11 bases spanning the gap. The CDR3 reads CASSLSRTAAFF. Here the CDR3 DNA reads TGTGCCAGCAGTTTATCCCGGACAGCAGCTTTCTTT.

This clonotype has a handful of counts. CDR3 protein: CASSSPLEQYF. The CDR3 region has the DNA TGTGCCAGCAGCTCCCCACTTGAGCAGTACTTC. The chain combines TRBV11-2 with TRBJ2-7, with D unresolved. The germline V and J ends were trimmed by 4 bases and 7 bases, with 8 bases remaining between them. The CDR3 loop spans 11 amino acids. The germline gives CDR1 SGHAT, CDR2 FQNNGV.